The 18 T cell receptor beta chains below all came from one sample that was sequenced in a study of blood T cell repertoires in COVID-19. Here immunoSEQ multiplex PCR was the method, and the copy in TCRdb shows in-frame clones only, minus some. Here the sample spans a few hundred thousand clones, 80% to 90% being singletons. Material: PBMCs or T cells enriched from blood (not recorded which). These receptors all come from a woman aged 25 to 39 who had recovered from COVID-19.

The chain joins TRBV7-8 to TRBJ1-1; 8 bases are shared with TRBD1. Germline V gene data show CDR1 as SGHVS and CDR2 as FQNEAQ. The CDR3 is made up of 15 amino acids. V shed 1 base, J shed 6 bases, and the junction held 7 bases outside the gene matches. The DNA for the CDR3 is TGTGCCAGCAGCTTAGAGGGGACAGGATCAGCTGAAGCTTTCTTT. This encodes CASSLEGTGSAEAFF.

V is TRBV5-1 and J is TRBJ2-1; possible D gene TRBD2, 5 bases. Germline CDR1 reads SGHRS; CDR2 reads YFSETQ. Trimming took 0 bases from V and 10 from J, leaving 17 bases between them. The CDR3 is made up of 15 amino acids. The CDR3 nucleotides are TGCGCCAGCAGCTTGGGGGATATTTCTAGCTTCGAGCAGTTCTTC. Translated: CASSLGDISSFEQFF.

CDR3 in amino acids: CASSTSGGADTQYF. CDR3 nucleotides: TGTGCCAGCAGCACTAGCGGGGGGGCAGATACGCAGTATTTT. The rearrangement uses TRBV5-4 and TRBJ2-3; 13 nucleotides line up with TRBD2. V trimming: 4 bases; J trimming: 4 bases; junction bases outside the gene matches: 0. The germline CDR1 and CDR2 sequences are SGHNT and YYREEE (reference sequence). This CDR3 contains 14 residues.

V gene TRBV12-3 or TRBV12-4 combines with J gene TRBJ1-2; D uncertain. V gave up 3 bases and J gave up 7 bases, with 9 bases separating them. The CDR3 covers 12 residues. This CDR3 is CASSFEQFGYTF. The CDR3 bases are TGTGCCAGCAGTTTCGAACAGTTTGGCTACACCTTC.

The chain is built from TRBV7-9 and TRBJ2-3, with D unresolved. The CDR3 length is 14 residues. Germline CDR1 SEHNR, CDR2 FQNEAQ (reference sequence). Trimming stripped 5 bases from V and 0 bases from J, with 9 bases between. The CDR3 bases are TGTGCCAGCAGCCCCTTCGTTAGCACAGATACGCAGTATTTT. Translating it yields CASSPFVSTDTQYF.

This CDR3 reads CAWGYGGGRNTEAFF. In DNA, the CDR3 is TGTGCCTGGGGTTATGGCGGGGGGAGGAACACTGAAGCTTTCTTT. The chain is built from TRBV30 and TRBJ1-1, with a possible D match to TRBD1 (5 bases). The length of the CDR3 is 15 residues. Germline CDR1 is GTSNPN and CDR2 is SVGIG (reference sequence). Trimming removed 5 bases from V and 1 base from J, with 17 bases in between.

The CDR3 DNA reads TGTGCCAGCAGTCCGACAGGACATGAGCAGTTCTTC. Its translation is CASSPTGHEQFF. The rearrangement links TRBV2 to TRBJ2-1; D is possibly TRBD1 (6 bases). Between the trimmed V and J ends, which lost 5 bases and 8 bases, there was a span of 10 bases. The germline CDR1 and CDR2 sequences are SNHLY and FYNNEI. This CDR3 comprises 12 residues.

The genes are TRBV9 and TRBJ1-4; no firm D call. V was clipped by 3 bases and J by 8 bases, with 11 bases between them. The CDR3 has 13 amino acids. Germline V lookup: CDR1 SGDLS, CDR2 YYNGEE. CDR3 in DNA: TGTGCCAGCAGCGCAATACCGGGGGAAAAACTGTTTTTT. Amino acid sequence: CASSAIPGEKLFF.

In DNA form, the CDR3 reads TGTGCCACCAGCAGCGGGACAGTCTTTCCTTACGAGCAGTACTTC. Its translation: CATSSGTVFPYEQYF. The chain recombines TRBV15 with TRBJ2-7, with 7 bases lining up with TRBD1. Germline V gene sequence: CDR1 LNHNV, CDR2 YYDKDF (reference sequence). The CDR3 runs 15 residues. V dropped 3 bases and J dropped 4; count of bases not matched to a gene: 9.

The V call is TRBV28, the J call TRBJ2-5; D perhaps matches TRBD1 (6 bases). The length of the CDR3 is 15 residues. Germline CDR1 and CDR2: MDHEN and SYDVKM. V lost 2 bases and J lost 5, with 15 bases in between. The CDR3 region has the DNA TGTGCCAGCAGTTTAGAAGGACACAGGGCCGAGACCCAGTACTTC. Protein: CASSLEGHRAETQYF.

V usage is TRBV13 and J usage is TRBJ2-1, with TRBD2 identical over 7 bases. CDR3 size: 13 residues. CDR1 and CDR2 from the germline V gene are PRHDT and FYEKMQ (reference sequence). V gave up 5 bases and J gave up 6 bases; unmatched junction bases: 4. CDR3 amino acids: CASSARTSNEQFF. For the CDR3, the DNA is TGTGCCAGCAGCGCCCGGACTAGCAATGAGCAGTTCTTC.

This chain links TRBV5-1 with TRBJ2-5; TRBD1 is a possible D gene (6 bases). The CDR3 has 13 residues. Germline lookup yields CDR1 SGHRS and CDR2 YFSETQ. Trimming took 3 bases from V and 5 from J, leaving 11 bases between them. The CDR3 DNA sequence: TGCGCCAGCAGCTCACAGGGTTCCGAGACCCAGTACTTC. Amino acids: CASSSQGSETQYF.

The rearrangement uses TRBV5-1 and TRBJ1-4; TRBD1 aligns across 12 bases. Germline V gene lookup returns CDR1 SGHRS and CDR2 YFSETQ. V lost 0 bases, J lost 8 bases, and 2 bases stayed unmatched. This CDR3 is built from 15 residues. The CDR3 DNA sequence: TGCGCCAGCAGCTTGGGGGACAGGGGGCAAGAAAAACTGTTTTTT. Protein: CASSLGDRGQEKLFF.

The chain has TRBV30 and TRBJ2-1, with 16 bases matching TRBD2. Germline values: CDR1 GTSNPN, CDR2 SVGIG (reference sequence). Trimming removed 7 bases from V and 12 bases from J; junction bases left unmatched: 9. The CDR3 has 14 amino acids. CDR3 DNA: TGTGCCTCATCGGGACTAGCGGGAGGGCCAGGGCAGTTCTTC. Its protein is CASSGLAGGPGQFF. Looking up the rest from reference TRBV30 and TRBJ2-1 gives the full variable domain: SQTIHQWPATLVQPVGSPLSLECTVEGTSNPNLYWYRQAAGRGLQLLFYSVGIGQISSEVPQNLSASRPQDRQFILSSKKLLLSDSGFYLCASSGLAGGPGQFFGPGTRLTVL.

The chain is built from TRBV27 and TRBJ2-3, with 9 bases lining up with TRBD1. Germline assignment: CDR1 MNHEY and CDR2 SMNVEV (reference sequence). This CDR3 spans 15 amino acids. With 7 bases clipped from V and 4 bases from J, the junction kept 9 bases outside the gene matches. This CDR3 reads CASTGQGIRADTQYF. The CDR3 DNA reads as TGTGCCAGCACGGGACAGGGCATACGGGCAGATACGCAGTATTTT.

The chain combines TRBV27 with TRBJ1-1, with 7 positions matching TRBD1. There are 13 residues in the CDR3. V shed 6 bases, J shed 6 bases, and the junction held 7 bases outside the gene matches. CDR1 is MNHEY and CDR2 is SMNVEV in the germline V gene (reference sequence). The chain's CDR3 is CASRPTGTAEAFF. CDR3 nucleotides: TGTGCCAGCAGACCGACAGGGACCGCTGAAGCTTTCTTT.

The chain links TRBV28 to TRBJ1-1; 9 nucleotides line up with TRBD1. Germline CDR1 is MDHEN and CDR2 is SYDVKM. V gave up 4 bases and J gave up 4 bases; unmatched junction bases: 4. The CDR3 has 14 amino acids. The DNA for the CDR3 is TGTGCCAGCAGTTATCCGGGACAGGGCACTGAAGCTTTCTTT. Translating it yields CASSYPGQGTEAFF.

In its sample, this clone was seen once. V is TRBV21-1 and J is TRBJ2-6; TRBD2 was called by the table and not checked on the DNA. TRBV21-1 is given as a pseudogene. The CDR3 runs 15 residues. CDR3 nucleotides: TGTGCCAGCAGCAAAGATTCGTCTGGGGCCAACGTCCTGACTTTC. This codes for CASSKDSSGANVLTF.